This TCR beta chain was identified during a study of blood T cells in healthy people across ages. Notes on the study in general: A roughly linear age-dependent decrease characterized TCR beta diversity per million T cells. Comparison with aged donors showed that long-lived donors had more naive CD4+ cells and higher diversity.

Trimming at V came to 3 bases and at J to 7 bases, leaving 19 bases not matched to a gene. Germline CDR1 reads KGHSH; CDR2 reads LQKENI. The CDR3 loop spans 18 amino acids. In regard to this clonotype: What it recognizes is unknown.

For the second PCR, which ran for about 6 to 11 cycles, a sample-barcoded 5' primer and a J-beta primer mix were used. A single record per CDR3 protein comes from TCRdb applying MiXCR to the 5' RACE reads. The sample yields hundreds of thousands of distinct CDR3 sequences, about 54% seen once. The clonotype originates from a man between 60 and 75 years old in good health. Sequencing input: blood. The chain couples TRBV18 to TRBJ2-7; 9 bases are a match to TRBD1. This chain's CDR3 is CASSPRAPAQGAGNEQYF. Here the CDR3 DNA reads TGTGCCAGCTCACCTCGCGCTCCGGCACAGGGGGCGGGTAATGAGCAGTACTTC.